One and the same sample provided the 22 T cell receptor beta chains below, sequenced in a study of T cells in Graves' hyperthyroidism and ophthalmopathy. It was RNA transcripts that yielded the amplified TCR beta CDR3 regions. The TCR CDR3 first-round RT-PCR relied on the HTBI primer set. TCRdb re-derived calls from the multiplex PCR reads in MiXCR, one entry per CDR3 protein. The table has 150,000 to 200,000 distinct CDR3 sequences, more than 15% seen once. Sequenced input: blood. The receptor set was obtained from a woman between 45 and 60 years old with Graves' hyperthyroidism.

The rearrangement uses TRBV29-1 and TRBJ1-1; 7 nucleotides align to TRBD1. Trimming took 6 bases from V and 2 from J; bases not matched to a gene: 9. Germline lookup yields CDR1 SQVTM and CDR2 ANQGSEA. CDR3 length: 14 amino acids. As DNA, the CDR3 is TGCAGCGTGGCACGGGACAGTATTAACACTGAAGCTTTCTTT. Its protein product is CSVARDSINTEAFF.

This clonotype was recorded a few times. The CDR3 DNA follows: TGCAGTGCTAGAGATGGAGGACAGGGGGCCCAGCCCCAGCATTTT. Encoded protein: CSARDGGQGAQPQHF. The gene calls are TRBV20-1 and TRBJ1-5, with TRBD1 identical over 11 bases. Losses at the gene ends were 0 bases for V and 7 bases for J; bases not matched to a gene: 5. Germline-derived CDR1 and CDR2 are DFQATT and SNEGSKA (reference sequence). The CDR3 has 15 residues.

This clonotype was found many times. The chain is built from TRBV27 and TRBJ2-1, with D perhaps matching TRBD1 or TRBD2 (5 bases each). Trimming removed 11 bases from V and 5 bases from J, with 13 bases in between. CDR1 and CDR2 from the germline V gene are MNHEY and SMNVEV (reference sequence). This CDR3 comprises 12 residues. The CDR3 DNA reads as TGTGCCTGCCGGGACCCACACAATGAGCAGTTCTTC. Translated: CACRDPHNEQFF.

For this clonotype: With a much larger clone just one base away, this may be a read error. The chain links TRBV7-9 to TRBJ1-2; D not resolved. The germline CDR1 and CDR2 sequences are SEHNR and FQNEAQ (reference sequence). CDR3 length: 12 residues. CDR3 in DNA: TGTACCAGCAGCCCCGGACTCTATGGCTACACCTTC. Translating gives CTSSPGLYGYTF.

This clonotype occurred once. The chain carries TRBV11-3 and TRBJ2-7; D perhaps matches TRBD1 (5 bases). Trimming pared 0 bases from V and 6 bases from J, leaving 9 bases between. The CDR3 runs 13 residues. Per the germline V gene, CDR1 is SGHNT and CDR2 is YENEEA. The chain's CDR3 is CASSLDLRAEQYF. CDR3 DNA sequence: TGTGCCAGCAGCTTAGATCTCAGGGCCGAGCAGTACTTC.

This clonotype was recorded at least ten times. The chain uses TRBV2 and TRBJ2-7, with 8 bases lining up with TRBD2. There are 14 residues in the CDR3. The germline V gene has CDR1 SNHLY and CDR2 FYNNEI. V lost 7 bases and J lost 0; bases outside the gene matches: 5. The chain's CDR3 is CASMRAGGSYEQYF. As DNA, the CDR3 is TGTGCCAGCATGCGGGCGGGGGGCTCCTACGAGCAGTACTTC.

The table lists this clonotype with a count of one. The chain carries TRBV7-6 and TRBJ1-1; D is possibly TRBD1 (6 bases). The CDR3 has 17 amino acids. In germline, CDR1 is SGHVS, CDR2 FNYEAQ. V was pared by 0 bases and J by 1 base, with 15 bases between. CDR3 coding DNA: TGTGCCAGCAGCTTAGCCCAGGGGCGCGGGACGAACACTGAAGCTTTCTTT. Encoded protein: CASSLAQGRGTNTEAFF.

This clonotype was recorded many times. The genes are TRBV27 and TRBJ2-7, with D possibly being TRBD1 (6 bases). V dropped 0 bases and J dropped 3 bases, with 9 bases sitting between them. Germline assignment: CDR1 MNHEY and CDR2 SMNVEV (reference sequence). The CDR3 spans 14 residues. The CDR3: CASSLSGHNYEQYF. The CDR3, as DNA: TGTGCCAGCAGTTTATCGGGACACAACTACGAGCAGTACTTC.

Many counts were recorded for this clonotype. The chain has TRBV2 and TRBJ2-7; D might be TRBD1 (7 bases). The CDR3 is 12 amino acids. Trimming stripped 6 bases from V and 5 bases from J, with 11 bases between. CDR1 SNHLY and CDR2 FYNNEI come from the germline V gene. The CDR3 region is CASRQGGDEQYF. Here the CDR3 DNA reads TGTGCCAGCAGGCAGGGGGGCGACGAGCAGTACTTC.

This chain links TRBV6-5 with TRBJ2-2; D unresolved. The V end lost 0 bases, the J end lost 5 bases, and 10 bases lay between the germline ends. The CDR3 is 15 amino acids. Germline V lookup: CDR1 MNHEY, CDR2 SVGAGI. The CDR3 coding sequence is TGTGCCAGCAGTTACTCGTCCGGAGCTACCGGGGAGCTGTTTTTT. Encoded protein: CASSYSSGATGELFF.

This clonotype appeared many times. The rearrangement links TRBV29-1 to TRBJ1-4, with D tentatively TRBD1 (6 bases). Trimming pared 6 bases from V and 7 bases from J, leaving 21 bases between. Per germline, CDR1 SQVTM and CDR2 ANQGSEA. The CDR3 totals 15 residues. CDR3 in DNA: TGCAGCGTGATTGTTGGGGGGGCGCTACGTGAAAAACTGTTTTTT. Translating it yields CSVIVGGALREKLFF.

In its sample, this clonotype was seen many times. The rearrangement joins TRBV6-5 to TRBJ2-7; D might be TRBD2 (5 bases). V lost 2 bases and J lost 4, with 6 bases in between. The length of the CDR3 is 12 residues. The V gene's germline CDR1 is MNHEY and CDR2 SVGAGI. DNA for the CDR3: TGTGCCAGCAGTTACGAGCGGTACGAGCAGTACTTC. Its protein is CASSYERYEQYF.

The V gene is TRBV2, the J gene TRBJ2-7; weak D call: TRBD1 (6 bases). With 2 bases removed from V and 2 bases from J, the gap between germline ends came to 10 bases. The CDR3 runs 14 residues. Germline V gives CDR1 SNHLY, CDR2 FYNNEI. The CDR3 loop reads CASSEQGTTYEQYF. For the CDR3, the DNA is TGTGCCAGCAGTGAACAGGGGACCACCTACGAGCAGTACTTC.

Regarding this clonotype: An end of the junction does not agree with germline; a read error may underlie this. V gene TRBV5-1 combines with J gene TRBJ2-1, with D uncertain. The CDR3 spans 15 residues. Germline CDR1 reads SGHRS; CDR2 reads YFSETQ. The CDR3 sequence: CASSLEGRYYDEQFF. The DNA of the CDR3 is TGCGCCAGCAGCTTGGAAGGACGGTACTACGATGAGCAGTTCTTC.

This clonotype was seen at least ten times. CDR3 bases: TGTGCCAGCAGTTACGACCATAATTCACCCCTCCACTTT. Its translation is CASSYDHNSPLHF. This chain connects TRBV6-5 to TRBJ1-6; D gene uncertain. The CDR3 consists of 13 residues. Deletions cut 2 bases from V and 5 bases from J, with 4 bases between. Germline-derived CDR1 and CDR2 are MNHEY and SVGAGI.

This clonotype was counted ten times or more. The chain joins TRBV6-5 to TRBJ1-2, with D perhaps matching TRBD1 (6 bases). Trimming removed 2 bases from V and 4 bases from J, with 11 bases in between. This CDR3 comprises 14 residues. Germline-derived CDR1 and CDR2 are MNHEY and SVGAGI. The CDR3, as DNA: TGTGCCAGCAGTTACGGGACATATCCCTATGGCTACACCTTC. Protein sequence: CASSYGTYPYGYTF.

In its sample, this clonotype was seen a few times. One end of the junction is discordant with germline, which a read error may explain. V usage is TRBV20-1 and J usage is TRBJ1-2; D is unclear. CDR1 is DFQATT and CDR2 is SNEGSKA in the germline V gene (reference sequence). The CDR3 spans 12 residues. DNA for the CDR3: TGCAGTGCTAGCGATACTGGATATGGCTGCACCTTC. Its protein is CSASDTGYGCTF.

This clonotype was picked up many times. The genes are TRBV29-1 and TRBJ2-2, with D maybe TRBD1 (5 bases). The CDR3 extends over 13 amino acids. Trimming took 4 bases from V and 5 from J, leaving 11 bases between them. Germline-derived CDR1 and CDR2 are SQVTM and ANQGSEA. The CDR3 spells CSVAPTVTGELFF. The CDR3 nucleotides read TGCAGCGTTGCCCCGACAGTGACCGGGGAGCTGTTTTTT.

This clonotype occurred many times. V usage is TRBV25-1 and J usage is TRBJ1-2, with 11 bases that match TRBD1. This CDR3 has 13 amino acids. The germline V gene encodes CDR1 MGHDK and CDR2 SYGVNS. The J segment lost 8 bases and the V segment lost 6 bases, leaving 5 bases of the junction unmatched. CDR3 DNA sequence: TGTGCCAGCAGCCGTGGACAGGGGGCGGGCTACACCTTC. It yields the protein CASSRGQGAGYTF.

Ten or more counts support this clonotype. The V and J genes are TRBV7-9 and TRBJ1-2; 9 bases align to TRBD1. CDR3 length: 15 residues. The J segment lost 4 bases and the V segment lost 5 bases, leaving 8 bases of the junction unmatched. Per the germline V gene, CDR1 is SEHNR and CDR2 is FQNEAQ (reference sequence). Here the CDR3 DNA reads TGTGCCAGCAGCCCCCGGACAGGGGTCGGCTATGGCTACACCTTC. Encoded protein: CASSPRTGVGYGYTF. The complete variable domain, with remaining parts taken from reference TRBV7-9 and TRBJ1-2, reads DTGVSQNPRHKITKRGQNVTFRCDPISEHNRLYWYRQTLGQGPEFLTYFQNEAQLEKSRLLSDRFSAERPKGSFSTLEIQRTEQGDSAMYLCASSPRTGVGYGYTFGSGTRLTVV.

This clonotype has only a few counts. This chain joins TRBV15 and TRBJ2-1; 15 positions agree with TRBD2. V shed 0 bases and J 3 bases; nucleotides not matched to a gene: 15. Germline CDR1 LNHNV, CDR2 YYDKDF (reference sequence). CDR3 length: 22 amino acids. The CDR3 sequence: CATSRDVRGLAGGGVYYNEQFF. DNA of the CDR3: TGTGCCACCAGCAGAGATGTAAGGGGACTAGCGGGAGGAGGCGTCTACTACAATGAGCAGTTCTTC. Full variable domain (outside the CDR3, taken from reference TRBV15 and TRBJ2-1): DAMVIQNPRYQVTQFGKPVTLSCSQTLNHNVMYWYQQKSSQAPKLLFHYYDKDFNNEADTPDNFQSRRPNTSFCFLDIRSPGLGDTAMYLCATSRDVRGLAGGGVYYNEQFFGPGTRLTVL.

This clonotype was seen many times. The chain joins TRBV30 to TRBJ1-1, with 7 bases aligning to TRBD1. The V and J ends lost 4 bases and 1 base, in that order; junction bases with no gene match: 9. The germline V gene has CDR1 GTSNPN and CDR2 SVGIG (reference sequence). CDR3 size: 15 residues. The CDR3 DNA is TGTGCCTGGACGACAGGACAGGACCCGAACACTGAAGCTTTCTTT. Translation: CAWTTGQDPNTEAFF.